These 2 T cell receptor beta chains share one sample of origin, sequenced in a study of CD8+ T cells in alopecia areata. Extracted RNA was reverse transcribed into cDNA, the sequencing template. This table comes from immunoSEQ multiplex PCR, and its TCRdb copy is limited to in-frame clones, with some not included. The data show about 110,000 clones, with none appearing a single time. Sequencing used lesional skin. The receptors derive from a C3H/HeJ mouse with alopecia areata. Strain MHC haplotype: H2-k.

This clone was found a few times. Any gene name here is a mouse gene name. Incomplete CDR3 DNA: TGTGCCAGCGGATCCGGGACTGGGGGAGCAGAA. Translation gives CASGSGTGGAE. The whole CDR3 reads CASGSGTGGAETLYF. The chain has TRBV13-2 and TRBJ2-3, with 11 bases matching TRBD2. The DNA ends 4 residues before the CDR3 does, and the rest of the CDR3 is filled in from the germline J gene. Trimming cost V 5 bases and J 3 bases; bases outside gene matches: 5. Germline V gives CDR1 NNHNN, CDR2 SYGAGS (reference sequence). The CDR3 runs 15 residues.

In the case of this clone: Gene labels here are mouse ones. The read terminates 4 residues before the CDR3 end, so the remaining end is supplied by the germline J gene. The V call is TRBV1, the J call TRBJ1-1, with D tentatively TRBD1 (6 bases). The germline gives CDR1 NSQYPW, CDR2 LRSPGD (reference sequence). The CDR3 is 14 amino acids. V was trimmed by 4 bases and J by 1 base, leaving 10 bases between them. CDR3 sequence reads: CTCSGQGQNTEVFF. The CDR3 DNA, read in part, is TGCACCTGCAGTGGTCAGGGACAAAACACA.